Listed below are T cell receptor beta chains from one sample, sequenced in a study of beta chain features in type 1 diabetes. The data were produced by immunoSEQ multiplex PCR, yet TCRdb's version contains in-frame clones alone and is incomplete. The table lists around 120,000 clones, around 15% of them singletons, with about 2.4% in the top ten. Input material: central memory CD4+ T cells from blood. Source of these receptors: a man in his late teens or twenties with type 1 diabetes. Each CDR3 is given without its conserved first and last residue.

v_call cdr3_aa
TRBV6-5 ASSSTGTGFYEQY
TRBV10-3 AISADGSYEQY
TRBV20-1 SAWEGNTIY
TRBV28 ASTLSPGTATYEQY
TRBV28 ASSSPRAGAYNEQF
TRBV7-9 ASSDGFLAQY
TRBV5-1 ASSLAVHPGGDTQY
TRBV5-1 ASSLAQGELF
TRBV7-2 ASRRGQSYEQY
TRBV23-1 ARSGRVYEQY
TRBV25-1 ASGLAGGEETQY
TRBV9 ASSVGMDTEAF
TRBV7-2 ASTIRGDQPQH
TRBV4-2 ASSQGEQETQY
TRBV28 ASRGSGEQY
TRBV7-2 ASSRESYEQY
TRBV7-2 ASSPHLTNTGELF
TRBV19 ASSIAGAGGANVLT
TRBV6-1 ASSEGTLQETQY
TRBV4-1 ASSPGGNQPQH
TRBV2 ASRRSGLLLLAF
TRBV29-1 SGLTGGWEIGTEAF
TRBV7-2 AVVADPGKNIQY
TRBV7-6 ASSLPSQGNEQY
TRBV18 ASSPVESTDTQY
TRBV7-2 ASSLYTGAEQF
TRBV4-1 ASSPTETAGYT
TRBV6-5 ASSADYPYNEQF
TRBV5-1 ASSLERADTQY
TRBV7-9 ASSSQGAPEDTQY
TRBV7-9 ASSWDHVQGLPVQY
TRBV9 ASSPEAGQGQPQH
TRBV5-1 ASSLRTDTDTQY
TRBV7-2 ASSLVTMDTQY
TRBV5-4 ASSPQLGNEKLF
TRBV4-1 ASSQVLREGGEAF
TRBV7-9 AHGGVDSPLH
TRBV15 ATRGPRQNYGYT
TRBV6-5 ASIRKEANEQF
TRBV10-3 AISGDRAASTDTQY
TRBV29-1 SVNTRDRGNYGYT
TRBV7-3 ASSSFRGLGDTQY
TRBV30 AWRDGPGPQH
TRBV2 ASTYWLQETQY
TRBV6-5 ASSYSLANTIY